The clone carrying this TCR beta chain has a handful of counts. No antigen is known for it. The V gene's germline CDR1 is SGHVS and CDR2 FQNEAQ. Trimming removed 5 bases at V and 2 bases at J, with 21 bases between. The CDR3 loop spans 17 amino acids. TCRdb keeps only in-frame clones here, not all; method: immunoSEQ multiplex PCR. The sample carries some 150,000 clones, around 88% recorded once. These data are taken from a study of T cell responses to AZD1222 COVID-19 vaccine. Study findings and constraints: Spike-specific TCR breadth and depth went up after people got two AZD1222 doses. No repertoire was sampled before or during the peak T cell response, only after it.

This TCR derives from an adult in good health. V and J are TRBV7-8 and TRBJ2-5, with D unclear. Source: peripheral blood, taken on day 0 of MenACWY control vaccination. The CDR3 nucleotides read TGTGCCAGCAGCAACCACTCACTCAGGTTTCGGCAAGAGACCCAGTACTTC. Residues: CASSNHSLRFRQETQYF.